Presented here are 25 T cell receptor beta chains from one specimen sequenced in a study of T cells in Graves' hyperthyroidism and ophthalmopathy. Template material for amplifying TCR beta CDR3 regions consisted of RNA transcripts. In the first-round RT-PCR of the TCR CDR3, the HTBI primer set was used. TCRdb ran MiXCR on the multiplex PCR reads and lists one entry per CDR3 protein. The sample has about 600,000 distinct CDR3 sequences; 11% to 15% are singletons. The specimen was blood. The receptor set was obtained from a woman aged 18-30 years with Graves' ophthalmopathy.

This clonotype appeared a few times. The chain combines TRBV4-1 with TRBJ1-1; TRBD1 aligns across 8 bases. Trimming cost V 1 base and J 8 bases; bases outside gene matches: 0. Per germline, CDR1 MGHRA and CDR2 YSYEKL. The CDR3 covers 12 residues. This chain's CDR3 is CASSQGDREAFF. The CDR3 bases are TGCGCCAGCAGCCAAGGGGACAGGGAAGCTTTCTTT.

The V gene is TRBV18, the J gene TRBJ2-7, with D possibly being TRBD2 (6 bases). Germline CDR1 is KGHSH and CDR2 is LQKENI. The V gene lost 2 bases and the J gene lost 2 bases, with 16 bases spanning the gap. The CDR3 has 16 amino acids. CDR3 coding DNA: TGTGCCAGCTCACCAATGGGGGGAATAGGAACCTACGAGCAGTACTTC. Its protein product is CASSPMGGIGTYEQYF.

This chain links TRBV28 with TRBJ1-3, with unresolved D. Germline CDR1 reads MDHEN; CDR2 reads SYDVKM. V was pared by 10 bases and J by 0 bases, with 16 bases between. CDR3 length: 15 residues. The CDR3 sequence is CATSLALSSGNTIYF. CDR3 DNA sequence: TGTGCCACCTCGTTAGCTTTGAGCTCTGGAAACACCATATATTTT.

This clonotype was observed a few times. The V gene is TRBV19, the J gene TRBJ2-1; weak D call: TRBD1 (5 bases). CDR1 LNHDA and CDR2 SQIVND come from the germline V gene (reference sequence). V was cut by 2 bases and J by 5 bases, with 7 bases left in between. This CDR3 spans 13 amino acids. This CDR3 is CASSIPQDNEQFF. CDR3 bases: TGTGCCAGTAGTATACCACAGGACAATGAGCAGTTCTTC.

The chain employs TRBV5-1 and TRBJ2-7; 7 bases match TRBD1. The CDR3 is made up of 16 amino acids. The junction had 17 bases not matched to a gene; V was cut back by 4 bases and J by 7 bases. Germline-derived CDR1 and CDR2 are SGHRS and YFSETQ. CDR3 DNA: TGCGCCAGCAGCGGGGTGACAGGGACGAACACCGGGGAGCAGTACTTC. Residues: CASSGVTGTNTGEQYF.

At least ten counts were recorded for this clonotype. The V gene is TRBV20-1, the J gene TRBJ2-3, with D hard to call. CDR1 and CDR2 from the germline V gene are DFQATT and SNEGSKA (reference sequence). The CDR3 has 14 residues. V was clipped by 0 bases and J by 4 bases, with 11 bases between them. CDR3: CSARDAREADTQYF. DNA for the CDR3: TGCAGTGCTAGAGATGCTAGAGAGGCAGATACGCAGTATTTT.

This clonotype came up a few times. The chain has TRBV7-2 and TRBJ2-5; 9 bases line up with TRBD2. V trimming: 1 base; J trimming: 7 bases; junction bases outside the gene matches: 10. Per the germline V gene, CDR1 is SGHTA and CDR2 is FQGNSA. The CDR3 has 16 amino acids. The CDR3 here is CASSLVTSGSRGTQYF. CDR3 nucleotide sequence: TGTGCCAGCAGCTTAGTAACTAGCGGGTCCCGCGGGACCCAGTACTTC.

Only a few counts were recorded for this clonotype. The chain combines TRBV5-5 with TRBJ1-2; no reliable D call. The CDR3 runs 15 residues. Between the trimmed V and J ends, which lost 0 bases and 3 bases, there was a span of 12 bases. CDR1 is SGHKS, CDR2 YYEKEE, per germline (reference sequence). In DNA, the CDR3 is TGTGCCAGCAGCTTGGCCGCTCGGGTCGACTATGGCTACACCTTC. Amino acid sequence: CASSLAARVDYGYTF. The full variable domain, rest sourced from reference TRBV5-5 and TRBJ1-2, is DAGVTQSPTHLIKTRGQQVTLRCSPISGHKSVSWYQQVLGQGPQFIFQYYEKEERGRGNFPDRFSARQFPNYSSELNVNALLLGDSALYLCASSLAARVDYGYTFGSGTRLTVV.

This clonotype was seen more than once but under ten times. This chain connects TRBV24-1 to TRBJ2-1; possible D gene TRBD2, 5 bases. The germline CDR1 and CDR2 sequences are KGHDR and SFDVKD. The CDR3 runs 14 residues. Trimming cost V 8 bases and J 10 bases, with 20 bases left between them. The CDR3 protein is CATTGGRGADEQFF. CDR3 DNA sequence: TGTGCCACCACTGGAGGACGGGGTGCCGACGAGCAGTTCTTC.

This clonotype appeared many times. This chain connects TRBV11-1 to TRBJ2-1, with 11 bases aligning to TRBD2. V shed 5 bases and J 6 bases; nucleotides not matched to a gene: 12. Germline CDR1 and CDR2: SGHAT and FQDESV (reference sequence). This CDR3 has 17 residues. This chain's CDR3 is CASSRYTSGSSLNEQFF. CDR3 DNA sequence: TGTGCCAGCAGCCGATATACTAGCGGGAGTTCCCTCAATGAGCAGTTCTTC.

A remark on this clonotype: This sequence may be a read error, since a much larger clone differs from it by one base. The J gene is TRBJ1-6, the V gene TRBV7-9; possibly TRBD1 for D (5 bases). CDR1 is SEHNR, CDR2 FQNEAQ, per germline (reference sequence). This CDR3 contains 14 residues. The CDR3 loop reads CASVPESDNLPLHF. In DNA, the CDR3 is TGTGCCAGCGTCCCCGAATCGGACAATTTACCCCTCCACTTT.

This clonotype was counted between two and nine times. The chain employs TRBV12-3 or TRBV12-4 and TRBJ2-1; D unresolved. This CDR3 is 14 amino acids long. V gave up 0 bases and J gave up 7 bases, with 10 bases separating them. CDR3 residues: CASSLARRVNEQFF. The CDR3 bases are TGTGCCAGCAGTTTAGCGCGAAGGGTTAATGAGCAGTTCTTC.

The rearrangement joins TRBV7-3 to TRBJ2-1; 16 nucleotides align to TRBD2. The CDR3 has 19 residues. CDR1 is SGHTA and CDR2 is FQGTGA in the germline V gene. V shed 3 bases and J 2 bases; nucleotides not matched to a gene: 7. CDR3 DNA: TGTGCCAGCAGCTTGGGACTAGCGGGAGGGCCAGGAGCCTACAATGAGCAGTTCTTC. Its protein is CASSLGLAGGPGAYNEQFF. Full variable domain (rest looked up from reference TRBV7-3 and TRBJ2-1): GAGVSQTPSNKVTEKGKYVELRCDPISGHTALYWYRQSLGQGPEFLIYFQGTGAADDSGLPNDRFFAVRPEGSVSTLKIQRTERGDSAVYLCASSLGLAGGPGAYNEQFFGPGTRLTVL.

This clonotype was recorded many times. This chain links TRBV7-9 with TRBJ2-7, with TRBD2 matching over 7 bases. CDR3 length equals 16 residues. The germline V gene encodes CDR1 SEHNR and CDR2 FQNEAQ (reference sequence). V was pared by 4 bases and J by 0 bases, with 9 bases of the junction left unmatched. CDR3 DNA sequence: TGTGCCAGCAGCTACCGCGGGGGAACAGTCTCCTACGAGCAGTACTTC. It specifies CASSYRGGTVSYEQYF.

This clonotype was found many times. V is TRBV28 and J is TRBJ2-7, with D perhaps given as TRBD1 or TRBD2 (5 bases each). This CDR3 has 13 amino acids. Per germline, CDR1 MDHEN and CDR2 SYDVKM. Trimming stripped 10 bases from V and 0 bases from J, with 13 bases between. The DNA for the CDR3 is TGTGCCACCGGCGGTGGGGGCTCCTACGAGCAGTACTTC. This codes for CATGGGGSYEQYF.

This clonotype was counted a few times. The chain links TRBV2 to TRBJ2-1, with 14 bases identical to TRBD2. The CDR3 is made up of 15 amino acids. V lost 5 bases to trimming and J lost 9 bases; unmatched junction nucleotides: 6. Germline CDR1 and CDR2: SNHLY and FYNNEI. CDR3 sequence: CASSRTSGRKSEQFF. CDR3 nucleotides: TGTGCCAGCAGTAGGACTAGCGGGAGGAAGAGTGAGCAGTTCTTC.

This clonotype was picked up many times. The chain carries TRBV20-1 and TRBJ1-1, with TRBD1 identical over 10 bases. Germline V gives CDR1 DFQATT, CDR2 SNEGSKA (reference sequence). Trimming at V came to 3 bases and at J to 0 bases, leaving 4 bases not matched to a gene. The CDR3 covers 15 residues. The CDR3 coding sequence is TGCAGTGCTAGGGGACAGGGGCCGATGAACACTGAAGCTTTCTTT. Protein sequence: CSARGQGPMNTEAFF.

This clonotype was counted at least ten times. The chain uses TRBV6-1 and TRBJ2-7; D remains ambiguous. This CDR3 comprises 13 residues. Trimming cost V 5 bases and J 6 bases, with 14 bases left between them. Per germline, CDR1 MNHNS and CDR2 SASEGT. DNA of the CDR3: TGTGCCAGCAGTTTAATGCTGCCCCGCGAGCAGTACTTC. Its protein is CASSLMLPREQYF.

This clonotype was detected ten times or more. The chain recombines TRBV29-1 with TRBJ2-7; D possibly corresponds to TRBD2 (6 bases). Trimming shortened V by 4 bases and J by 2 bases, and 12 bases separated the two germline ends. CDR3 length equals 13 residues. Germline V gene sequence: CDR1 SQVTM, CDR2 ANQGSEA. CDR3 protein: CSVVERVPYEQYF. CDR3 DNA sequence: TGCAGCGTTGTAGAGCGGGTACCCTACGAGCAGTACTTC.

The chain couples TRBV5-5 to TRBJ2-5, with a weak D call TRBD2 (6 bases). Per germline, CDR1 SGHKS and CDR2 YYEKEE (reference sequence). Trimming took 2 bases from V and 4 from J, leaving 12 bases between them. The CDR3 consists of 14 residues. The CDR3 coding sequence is TGTGCCAGCAGCTTTGGGGGGATAGGAGAGACCCAGTACTTC. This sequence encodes CASSFGGIGETQYF.

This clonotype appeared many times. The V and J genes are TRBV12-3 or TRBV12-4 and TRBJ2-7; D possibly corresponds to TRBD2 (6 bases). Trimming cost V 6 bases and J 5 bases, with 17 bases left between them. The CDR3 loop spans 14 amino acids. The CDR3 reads CASRGGRIIDEQYF. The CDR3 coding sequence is TGTGCCAGCAGGGGGGGACGGATTATAGACGAGCAGTACTTC.

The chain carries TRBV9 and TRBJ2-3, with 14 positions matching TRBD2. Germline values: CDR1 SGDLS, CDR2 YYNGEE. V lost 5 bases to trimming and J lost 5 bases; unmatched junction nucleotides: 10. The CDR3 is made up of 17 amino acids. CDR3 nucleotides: TGTGCCAGCAGTGGGGGGGGACTAGCGGGAGAAGGAGATACGCAGTATTTT. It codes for CASSGGGLAGEGDTQYF.

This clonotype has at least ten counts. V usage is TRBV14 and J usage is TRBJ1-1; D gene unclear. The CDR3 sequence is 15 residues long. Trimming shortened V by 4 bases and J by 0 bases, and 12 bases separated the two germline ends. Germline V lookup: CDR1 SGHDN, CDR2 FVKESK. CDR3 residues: CASSLSLGMNTEAFF. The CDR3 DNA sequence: TGTGCCAGCAGCCTCTCTTTAGGGATGAACACTGAAGCTTTCTTT.

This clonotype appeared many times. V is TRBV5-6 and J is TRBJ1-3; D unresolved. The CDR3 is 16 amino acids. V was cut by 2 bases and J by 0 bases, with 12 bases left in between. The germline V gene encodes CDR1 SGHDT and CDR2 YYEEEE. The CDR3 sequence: CASSFSPGNSGNTIYF. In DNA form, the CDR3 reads TGTGCCAGCAGCTTCTCCCCAGGCAACTCTGGAAACACCATATATTTT.

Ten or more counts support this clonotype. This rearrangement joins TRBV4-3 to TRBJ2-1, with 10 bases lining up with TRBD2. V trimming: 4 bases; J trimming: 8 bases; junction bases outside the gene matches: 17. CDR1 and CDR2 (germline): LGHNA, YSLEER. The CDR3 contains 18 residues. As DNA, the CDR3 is TGCGCCAGCAGCCCCTTGCCGGGGAGAGCGGGAGGGCCCGATGAGCAGTTCTTC. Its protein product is CASSPLPGRAGGPDEQFF.